The 32 T cell receptor beta chains below come from one sample, sequenced in a study of cytomegalovirus exposure and HLA in healthy donors. Primers included in the PCR were 60 Vbeta and 13 Jbeta primers. Assay: immunoSEQ multiplex PCR; the TCRdb copy retains only in-frame clones and omits some. The sample holds roughly 200,000 clones, roughly 80% seen once. Input material: PBMCs. These receptors were taken from a middle-aged woman in good health and CMV-seronegative.

The rearrangement uses TRBV28 and TRBJ1-5; no firm D call. Trimming took 3 bases from V and 4 from J, leaving 7 bases between them. The CDR3 length is 13 residues. Per germline, CDR1 MDHEN and CDR2 SYDVKM. DNA of the CDR3: TGTGCCAGCAGTTTTCAGCGAAATCAGCCCCAGCATTTT. This sequence encodes CASSFQRNQPQHF.

This sequence joins TRBV19 and TRBJ2-7; 8 nucleotides agree with TRBD2. CDR1 LNHDA and CDR2 SQIVND come from the germline V gene (reference sequence). The CDR3 totals 15 residues. With V trimmed by 5 bases and J by 4 bases, 10 bases remained unmatched. The CDR3: CASSLASGLIYEQYF. The CDR3 DNA sequence: TGTGCCAGTAGTCTGGCTAGCGGGTTAATTTACGAGCAGTACTTC.

V and J are TRBV2 and TRBJ2-7; unclear D gene. V lost 5 bases and J 0 bases, leaving 17 bases between the germline ends. The CDR3 loop spans 16 amino acids. Germline CDR1 reads SNHLY; CDR2 reads FYNNEI. The CDR3 region is CASSQWSFLSSYEQYF. Written as DNA, the CDR3 is TGTGCCAGCAGTCAATGGTCCTTCCTAAGCTCCTACGAGCAGTACTTC.

This sequence joins TRBV27 and TRBJ2-7; 8 nucleotides match TRBD1. This CDR3 contains 14 residues. Trimming cost V 1 base and J 3 bases; bases outside gene matches: 2. Germline V gene sequence: CDR1 MNHEY, CDR2 SMNVEV (reference sequence). The CDR3 DNA is TGTGCCAGCAGTTTATATACAGGGGGCTACGAGCAGTACTTC. This codes for CASSLYTGGYEQYF.

The V gene is TRBV6-1, the J gene TRBJ1-1, with a tentative D call TRBD1 (5 bases). V was clipped by 9 bases and J by 4 bases, with 18 bases between them. This CDR3 comprises 14 residues. Germline V gene lookup returns CDR1 MNHNS and CDR2 SASEGT. As DNA, the CDR3 is TGTGCCAGTACTACCCAACGGGGGGGCACTGAAGCTTTCTTT. Protein product: CASTTQRGGTEAFF.

About this clone itself: The same CDR3 can be traced to other DNA sequences in this sample. The rearrangement uses TRBV27 and TRBJ1-2; 7 positions match TRBD1. V trimming: 6 bases; J trimming: 2 bases; junction bases outside the gene matches: 3. In germline, CDR1 is MNHEY, CDR2 SMNVEV (reference sequence). CDR3 length equals 13 residues. The CDR3 bases are TGTGCCAGCAGCCTACAGGGGAACTATGGCTACACCTTC. This translates into CASSLQGNYGYTF.

The V call is TRBV2, the J call TRBJ2-2; D is possibly TRBD2 (5 bases). Trimming removed 4 bases from V and 4 bases from J, with 16 bases in between. Germline CDR1 SNHLY, CDR2 FYNNEI. The CDR3 totals 16 residues. CDR3 sequence reads: CASSALDSLITGELFF. CDR3 bases: TGTGCCAGCAGTGCCCTGGACTCCCTAATCACCGGGGAGCTGTTTTTT. Full variable domain (outside the CDR3, taken from reference TRBV2 and TRBJ2-2): EPEVTQTPSHQVTQMGQEVILRCVPISNHLYFYWYRQILGQKVEFLVSFYNNEISEKSEIFDDQFSVERPDGSNFTLKIRSTKLEDSAMYFCASSALDSLITGELFFGEGSRLTVL.

This clone was seen only once. V gene TRBV5-1 combines with J gene TRBJ2-1, with 14 bases matching TRBD2. There are 14 residues in the CDR3. V was pared by 5 bases and J by 8 bases, with 3 bases of the junction left unmatched. The germline V gene has CDR1 SGHRS and CDR2 YFSETQ. CDR3 bases: TGCGCCAGCAGAGGGACTAGCGGGAGCGATGAGCAGTTCTTC. Translation: CASRGTSGSDEQFF.

The rearrangement joins TRBV30 to TRBJ2-7; a possible D gene is TRBD2 (7 bases). Germline CDR1 is GTSNPN and CDR2 is SVGIG (reference sequence). V was shortened by 1 base and J by 2 bases, with 15 bases between the two germline ends. CDR3 size: 15 residues. The CDR3 bases are TGTGCCTGGAGTGGGGTTGGGAGGGGGGCCTACGAGCAGTACTTC. The encoded protein is CAWSGVGRGAYEQYF. The full variable domain, its missing parts supplied by reference TRBV30 and TRBJ2-7, is SQTIHQWPATLVQPVGSPLSLECTVEGTSNPNLYWYRQAAGRGLQLLFYSVGIGQISSEVPQNLSASRPQDRQFILSSKKLLLSDSGFYLCAWSGVGRGAYEQYFGPGTRLTVT.

The chain joins TRBV2 to TRBJ2-3; D is possibly TRBD1 (5 bases). The ends were cut back, 5 bases at V and 14 bases at J, with 17 bases in the middle. The CDR3 loop spans 12 amino acids. Germline-derived CDR1 and CDR2 are SNHLY and FYNNEI. CDR3 sequence: CASSPGQLRWYF. Here the CDR3 DNA reads TGTGCCAGCAGTCCAGGACAATTAAGATGGTATTTT.

This clone is a singleton in its sample. The J gene is TRBJ1-2, the V gene TRBV19; a weak D match, TRBD1 (5 bases). This CDR3 contains 15 residues. With 1 base removed from V and 8 bases from J, the gap between germline ends came to 17 bases. CDR1 is LNHDA, CDR2 SQIVND, per germline (reference sequence). CDR3 DNA: TGTGCCAGTAGTATAGTAGGACGACTGAACAGGGGCTACACCTTC. Its protein is CASSIVGRLNRGYTF. Full variable domain (remainder filled in from reference TRBV19 and TRBJ1-2): DGGITQSPKYLFRKEGQNVTLSCEQNLNHDAMYWYRQDPGQGLRLIYYSQIVNDFQKGDIAEGYSVSREKKESFPLTVTSAQKNPTAFYLCASSIVGRLNRGYTFGSGTRLTVV.

This rearrangement joins TRBV19 to TRBJ1-5, with 10 bases that match TRBD1. The CDR3 consists of 16 residues. The V gene end was trimmed by 6 bases and the J gene end by 0 bases; junction bases not matched to a gene: 5. From germline, CDR1 is LNHDA and CDR2 SQIVND (reference sequence). Here the CDR3 DNA reads TGTGCCAGTAGAGCCGGGACAGGGGATAGCAATCAGCCCCAGCATTTT. Its translation is CASRAGTGDSNQPQHF.

V and J are TRBV25-1 and TRBJ2-3; a weak D match, TRBD2 (5 bases). The CDR3 runs 15 residues. Trimming took off 0 bases at V and 1 base at J, with 8 bases between the two ends. From germline, CDR1 is MGHDK and CDR2 SYGVNS. In nucleotides, the CDR3 is TGTGCCAGCAGTGAATATATAGCGCGCACAGATACGCAGTATTTT. It specifies CASSEYIARTDTQYF. Full variable domain (rest looked up from reference TRBV25-1 and TRBJ2-3): EADIYQTPRYLVIGTGKKITLECSQTMGHDKMYWYQQDPGMELHLIHYSYGVNSTEKGDLSSESTVSRIRTEHFPLTLESARPSHTSQYLCASSEYIARTDTQYFGPGTRLTVL.

The V gene is TRBV7-8, the J gene TRBJ2-7; the match to TRBD2 covers 12 bases. CDR3 size: 17 residues. With V trimmed by 2 bases and J by 5 bases, 10 bases remained unmatched. Germline V gene sequence: CDR1 SGHVS, CDR2 FQNEAQ. The CDR3 protein is CASSLFVASGRVHEQYF. The CDR3 DNA reads TGTGCCAGCAGCTTATTCGTGGCTAGCGGGAGGGTACACGAGCAGTACTTC.

This chain links TRBV5-1 with TRBJ2-1, with 10 bases fitting TRBD2. With V trimmed by 3 bases and J by 7 bases, 4 bases remained unmatched. CDR3 size: 14 residues. Germline V CDR1 and CDR2: SGHRS, YFSETQ. CDR3: CASSSGLASNEQFF. The CDR3 nucleotides are TGCGCCAGCAGCTCGGGACTAGCGAGTAATGAGCAGTTCTTC.

V gene TRBV7-2 combines with J gene TRBJ1-2; a possible D gene is TRBD1 (6 bases). With 5 bases removed from V and 2 bases from J, the gap between germline ends came to 21 bases. Looked up from germline, CDR1 is SGHTA and CDR2 is FQGNSA. The CDR3 spans 17 residues. CDR3 in amino acids: CASSPHAQGPPNYGYTF. As DNA, the CDR3 is TGTGCCAGCAGCCCCCACGCTCAGGGGCCGCCCAACTATGGCTACACCTTC.

The rearrangement joins TRBV18 to TRBJ2-1; D is possibly TRBD2 (5 bases). V lost 1 base, J lost 0 bases, and 10 bases lay in between. Germline CDR1 is KGHSH and CDR2 is LQKENI. The CDR3 sequence is 16 residues long. The CDR3 protein is CASSPLAKSSYNEQFF. Written as DNA, the CDR3 is TGTGCCAGCTCACCACTAGCGAAAAGCTCCTACAATGAGCAGTTCTTC.

This clone was counted a few times. This chain links TRBV5-1 with TRBJ1-2, with D unresolved. CDR3 size: 15 residues. Deletions cut 0 bases from V and 6 bases from J, with 15 bases between. Looked up from germline, CDR1 is SGHRS and CDR2 is YFSETQ. The CDR3 is CASSLEAGYGHGYTF. The CDR3 DNA is TGCGCCAGCAGCTTGGAGGCCGGGTACGGCCATGGCTACACCTTC.

The J gene is TRBJ1-2, the V gene TRBV27; D unclear. V lost 2 bases to trimming and J lost 9 bases, with 16 bases between them. Germline V gives CDR1 MNHEY, CDR2 SMNVEV (reference sequence). This CDR3 comprises 14 residues. The CDR3 DNA is TGTGCCAGCAGTTTAGGCGGAACCTTTATCCGCTACACCTTC. Protein sequence: CASSLGGTFIRYTF.

The rearrangement uses TRBV19 and TRBJ2-6; D unresolved. Germline-derived CDR1 and CDR2 are LNHDA and SQIVND (reference sequence). This CDR3 has 13 residues. V lost 5 bases and J lost 4, with 6 bases in between. The CDR3 here is CASSPQGANVLTF. The CDR3 nucleotides are TGTGCCAGTAGTCCCCAAGGGGCCAACGTCCTGACTTTC.

This chain uses TRBV28 with TRBJ1-2; tentative D call: TRBD1 (6 bases). The CDR3 runs to 11 residues. Germline V gives CDR1 MDHEN, CDR2 SYDVKM. The V end lost 8 bases, the J end lost 7 bases, and 11 bases lay between the germline ends. CDR3: CASQQGFGYTF. The DNA of the CDR3 is TGTGCCAGCCAACAGGGATTTGGCTACACCTTC.

In its sample, this clone was seen a few times. The CDR3 nucleotides read TGTGCCTGGAGGGGCGACGGGGAGCTGTTTTTT. It specifies CAWRGDGELFF. This chain uses TRBV30 with TRBJ2-2; D call uncertain. The germline V gene has CDR1 GTSNPN and CDR2 SVGIG (reference sequence). V shed 3 bases and J shed 7 bases, with 6 bases lying between them. This CDR3 contains 11 residues.

V and J are TRBV2 and TRBJ1-5; D might be TRBD1 (5 bases). The CDR3 covers 15 residues. Trimming removed 4 bases at V and 2 bases at J, with 12 bases between. CDR1 SNHLY and CDR2 FYNNEI come from the germline V gene. Here the CDR3 DNA reads TGTGCCAGCAGTGGGGGCAATAGGGGCAATCAGCCCCAGCATTTT. Translation: CASSGGNRGNQPQHF.

The rearrangement links TRBV5-4 to TRBJ2-5; unclear D gene. The CDR3 loop spans 13 amino acids. Germline CDR1 and CDR2: SGHNT and YYREEE (reference sequence). V shed 3 bases and J shed 0 bases, with 6 bases lying between them. CDR3 sequence: CASSSQNQETQYF. CDR3 DNA sequence: TGTGCCAGCAGCTCCCAGAACCAAGAGACCCAGTACTTC.

V is TRBV7-9 and J is TRBJ2-7, with 8 bases aligning to TRBD1. The CDR3 covers 16 residues. V lost 1 base, J lost 3 bases, and 8 bases stayed unmatched. Germline V gene lookup returns CDR1 SEHNR and CDR2 FQNEAQ (reference sequence). The CDR3 nucleotides read TGTGCCAGCAGCTTAGTAGGACAGGGTAATTACTACGAGCAGTACTTC. This translates into CASSLVGQGNYYEQYF.

This chain connects TRBV6-1 to TRBJ1-3; D is unresolved. Trimming pared 5 bases from V and 0 bases from J, leaving 8 bases between. The V gene's germline CDR1 is MNHNS and CDR2 SASEGT. This CDR3 region has 14 residues. The CDR3 DNA sequence: TGTGCCAGCAGTAGACTGTCCTCTGGAAACACCATATATTTT. Its translation: CASSRLSSGNTIYF.

The CDR3 bases are TGTGCCAGCAGTTTACCTCCCCCTAGAGAGCAGTACTTC. Translated: CASSLPPPREQYF. The chain couples TRBV28 to TRBJ2-7; D gene ambiguous. Germline V gene data show CDR1 as MDHEN and CDR2 as SYDVKM. The CDR3 loop spans 13 amino acids. The V gene lost 2 bases and the J gene lost 7 bases, with 12 bases spanning the gap.

This clone was detected a few times. The V call is TRBV27, the J call TRBJ1-6, with 9 bases that match TRBD1. CDR3 length equals 16 residues. Trimming at V came to 8 bases and at J to 7 bases, leaving 12 bases not matched to a gene. CDR1 is MNHEY, CDR2 SMNVEV, per germline (reference sequence). The CDR3 here is CASRDRAYEGNSPLHF. The DNA for the CDR3 is TGTGCCAGCCGGGACAGGGCGTATGAAGGGAATTCACCCCTCCACTTT.

The chain is built from TRBV5-4 and TRBJ1-4; TRBD1 might be the D (6 bases). Germline V gives CDR1 SGHNT, CDR2 YYREEE (reference sequence). Trimming cost V 0 bases and J 3 bases, with 9 bases left between them. The length of the CDR3 is 15 residues. The CDR3 sequence: CASSLGTVSNEKLFF. The CDR3, as DNA: TGTGCCAGCAGCTTGGGGACAGTCTCTAATGAAAAACTGTTTTTT.

This clone was counted a few times. The gene calls are TRBV13 and TRBJ1-4; D call uncertain. The ends were cut back, 1 base at V and 10 bases at J, with 4 bases in the middle. This CDR3 comprises 11 residues. CDR1 is PRHDT, CDR2 FYEKMQ, per germline (reference sequence). This CDR3 is CASSLAGKLFF. The CDR3 nucleotides are TGTGCCAGCAGCTTAGCCGGAAAACTGTTTTTT. Using reference TRBV13 and TRBJ1-4 for the parts outside the CDR3, the full variable domain is AAGVIQSPRHLIKEKRETATLKCYPIPRHDTVYWYQQGPGQDPQFLISFYEKMQSDKGSIPDRFSAQQFSDYHSELNMSSLELGDSALYFCASSLAGKLFFGSGTQLSVL.

The chain combines TRBV12-5 with TRBJ2-1; D perhaps matches TRBD2 (5 bases). The germline CDR1 and CDR2 sequences are LGHNT and FRNRAP. The CDR3 runs 15 residues. Trimming left V 5 bases short and J 8 bases short, with 19 bases between. Written as DNA, the CDR3 is TGTGCTAGTGGTACGGGATCTCTAAAAGTGGATGAGCAGTTCTTC. This encodes CASGTGSLKVDEQFF.

The chain uses TRBV28 and TRBJ1-2, with D unclear. The germline V gene has CDR1 MDHEN and CDR2 SYDVKM. This CDR3 region has 13 residues. Trimming removed 5 bases at V and 0 bases at J, with 7 bases between. The chain's CDR3 is CASSSGANYGYTF. The DNA of the CDR3 is TGTGCCAGCAGTAGTGGAGCTAACTATGGCTACACCTTC.